Each of the 5 T cell receptor beta chains below was sequenced from the same sample in a study of beta chain features in type 1 diabetes. Sequencing targeted expressed TCRB transcripts, as all isolated RNA had been reverse transcribed. Profiling relied on immunoSEQ multiplex PCR, and the TCRdb table lists in-frame clones only, not all of them. The sample records 300,000 to 350,000 clones, 6.5% to 10% being singletons. Input material: central memory CD4+ T cells from blood. The receptors were sampled from a woman aged 18-29 years in good health.

V usage is TRBV18 and J usage is TRBJ1-5; D remains unclear. The V gene's germline CDR1 is KGHSH and CDR2 LQKENI. The CDR3 consists of 14 residues. V dropped 1 base and J dropped 6 bases, with 10 bases sitting between them. This CDR3 is CASSPLSGSQPQHF. The CDR3 nucleotides read TGTGCCAGCTCACCACTATCGGGAAGTCAGCCCCAGCATTTT.

This sequence joins TRBV7-2 and TRBJ1-5; the D gene is possibly TRBD1 (5 bases). There are 15 residues in the CDR3. Trimming took off 2 bases at V and 6 bases at J, with 14 bases between the two ends. In germline, CDR1 is SGHTA, CDR2 FQGNSA. CDR3 sequence reads: CASSLRQGGAQPQHF. The CDR3 DNA follows: TGTGCCAGCAGCTTAAGGCAGGGAGGGGCTCAGCCCCAGCATTTT.

This chain uses TRBV18 with TRBJ2-6; unclear D gene. The CDR3 runs to 14 residues. CDR1 and CDR2 from the germline V gene are KGHSH and LQKENI. The ends were cut back, 4 bases at V and 2 bases at J, with 6 bases in the middle. The CDR3 loop is CASSLETGANVLTF. The CDR3 coding sequence is TGTGCCAGCTCACTGGAGACTGGGGCCAACGTCCTGACTTTC.

The chain is built from TRBV2 and TRBJ2-3; tentatively, D is TRBD1 (5 bases). The CDR3 is 13 residues long. Deletions cut 8 bases from V and 4 bases from J, with 13 bases between. The V gene's germline CDR1 is SNHLY and CDR2 FYNNEI. For the CDR3, the DNA is TGTGCCAGCCGGCTTATGGGGCCAGATACGCAGTATTTT. Protein: CASRLMGPDTQYF.

This clone was counted many times. The gene calls are TRBV18 and TRBJ2-1, with TRBD2 matching 7 bases. CDR3 length: 16 residues. The V segment lost 3 bases and the J segment 3 bases; nucleotides outside the gene matches: 8. The germline V gene encodes CDR1 KGHSH and CDR2 LQKENI. CDR3 region: CASSPLLASNYNEQFF. The CDR3 DNA sequence: TGTGCCAGCTCACCCCTACTAGCGAGCAACTACAATGAGCAGTTCTTC.